This T cell receptor (delta chain) came from a study of γδ T cells in repeated Plasmodium falciparum infection. Study overall: Timepoints: baseline, immediately before selected infections, and 21 days after every infection.

Concerning this clone: Its antigen is as yet unknown. It differs at one base from a far larger clone, so likely a read error. The same CDR3 can be traced to other DNA sequences in this sample.

Vgamma9/Vdelta2+ and Vdelta2-negative gammadelta T cells were flow-sorted from PBMC for bulk sequencing. Germline CDR1 reads TSWWSYY; CDR2 reads QGS. V gave up 2 bases and J gave up 0 bases, with 34 bases separating them. The CDR3 loop spans 23 amino acids. Study results and limitations: Vdelta2-negative gammadelta repertoires appeared less diverse and less shared in Malian than Australian children.

TCRdb reprocessed the multiplex PCR reads using CATT. This sample has about 93,000 delta-chain clones, with more than 0.85% found just once. The V gene is TRDV1, the J gene TRDJ1; D ambiguous. The specimen sequenced was gamma-delta T cells from blood. The sequence was obtained from a pool of human donors (malaria-infected and uninfected, not separated). CDR3 protein: CALGEDPSPLYKSFSPYTDKLIF. The CDR3 DNA reads as TGTGCTCTTGGGGAAGACCCGTCCCCCCTCTATAAGTCATTCTCCCCGTACACCGATAAACTCATCTTT.